The clone carrying this T cell receptor (beta chain) was observed a handful of times. What it binds is not known. Use of 60 Vbeta and 13 Jbeta primers characterized the PCR. Some clones are missing from TCRdb's copy, which holds only in-frame ones; the method was immunoSEQ multiplex PCR. The sample includes 120,000 to 150,000 clones, more than 60% of them seen just once. These data belong to a study of cytomegalovirus exposure and HLA in healthy donors. Study background: The study's early data release held 75 million to 95 million unique TCRs from HLA-typed donors. Of some 400 genotyped donors, approximately 84% clustered with self-reported Caucasian donors.

The study, taken as a whole, reports: A likely sequencing artifact accounted for one observed cluster of highly shared sequence variants.

This clonotype was obtained from a male donor in good health and CMV-seronegative. Sequenced: PBMCs.

CDR3 DNA sequence: TGCGCCAGCAGCCTAGGCGAGGGTGGCTACACCTTC. Encoded protein: CASSLGEGGYTF. The V and J genes are TRBV5-1 and TRBJ1-2; the D is unclear. The CDR3 loop spans 12 amino acids. V lost 4 bases and J 7 bases, leaving 11 bases between the germline ends. Per germline, CDR1 SGHRS and CDR2 YFSETQ. Using reference TRBV5-1 and TRBJ1-2 for the parts outside the CDR3, the full variable domain is KAGVTQTPRYLIKTRGQQVTLSCSPISGHRSVSWYQQTPGQGLQFLFEYFSETQRNKGNFPGRFSGRQFSNSRSEMNVSTLELGDSALYLCASSLGEGGYTFGSGTRLTVV.